A single T cell receptor beta chain is shown here with its context. Its antigen is not known. The data belong to a study of T-cell memory formation after mild COVID-19. From germline, CDR1 is SGHTA and CDR2 FQGNSA. Trimming shortened V by 0 bases and J by 0 bases, and 11 bases separated the two germline ends. The CDR3 loop spans 16 amino acids. Study-wide findings and caveats: Contracting CD4+ clones sat mainly in CM and EM; CD8+ in EMRA. CD4+ bias marked clones expanding day 15 to 37, unlike balanced contracting clones.

From the 5' RACE reads, TCRdb called clonotypes with MiXCR, one entry per CDR3 protein. Among more than 350,000 distinct CDR3 sequences, around 21% were seen once, and the ten largest hold approximately 13%. Sequencing was done on a sample of PBMCs or a T cell subset sorted from them (not recorded which). This receptor was identified in an adult woman who had mild COVID-19 (a few samples of this study predate the infection). Cell type and time point are not known. The gene calls are TRBV7-2 and TRBJ1-1; no firm D call. CDR3 nucleotides: TGTGCCAGCAGCTTAGCGGGAACGGTCATGAACACTGAAGCTTTCTTT. Translated, it gives CASSLAGTVMNTEAFF.